This T cell receptor (beta chain) was profiled in a study of cytomegalovirus exposure and HLA in healthy donors. The CDR3 sequence is 15 residues long. Germline CDR1 reads SGHTA; CDR2 reads FQGNSA. Turning to this clone: A junction end diverges from the germline sequence, so it may reflect a read error.

Measured with immunoSEQ multiplex PCR; TCRdb has only the in-frame clones, and not every one. The sample includes about 110,000 clones, 70% to 90% of them seen just once. The receptor was isolated from a woman under 40 in good health and CMV-seropositive. The sample comprised PBMCs. The chain uses TRBV7-2 and TRBJ2-1; D perhaps matches TRBD2 (6 bases). The CDR3: CASTLLEGNYNEQFF. The CDR3, as DNA: TGTGCCAGCACCTTATTGGAGGGTAACTACAATGAGCAGTTCTTC.